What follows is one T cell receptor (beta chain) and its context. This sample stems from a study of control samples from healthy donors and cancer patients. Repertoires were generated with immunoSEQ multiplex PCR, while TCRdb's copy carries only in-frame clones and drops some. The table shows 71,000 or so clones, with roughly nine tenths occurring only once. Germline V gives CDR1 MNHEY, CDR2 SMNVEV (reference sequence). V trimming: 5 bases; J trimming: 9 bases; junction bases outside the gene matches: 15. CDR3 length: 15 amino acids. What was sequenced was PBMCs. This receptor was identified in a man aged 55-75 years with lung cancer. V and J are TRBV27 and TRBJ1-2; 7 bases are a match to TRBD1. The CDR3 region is CASSVQGKSFISYTF. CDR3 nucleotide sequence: TGTGCCAGCAGTGTACAGGGGAAAAGCTTTATTAGCTACACCTTC.